This TCR beta chain was recorded in a study of prognosis after radiotherapy for stage I lung cancer. Across the study: Individuals with stage I non-small cell lung cancer joined the cohort between 2018 and 2019. All of the patients with non-small cell lung cancer, including 7 who had refused surgery, were considered to be medically inoperable. Concurrent therapy was not administered with stereotactic body radiotherapy to any patient. Study observations and caveats: A determination of whether the expanded TCR clones were tumor-specific was not made.

From germline, CDR1 is SGHAT and CDR2 FQDESV (reference sequence). CDR3 length: 14 residues. The ends lost 5 bases at V and 5 bases at J; junction bases unmatched: 1. This clonotype was observed at least ten times. Its antigen remains unidentified. Researchers used two-round multiplex PCR to amplify TCR beta CDR3 starting from genomic DNA. The use of primers specific to each TRBV and TRBJ gene characterized first-round PCR. TCRdb independently ran MiXCR on the multiplex PCR reads; one entry per CDR3 protein. The repertoire includes under 35,000 distinct CDR3 sequences, around 40% of them detected once, and roughly 14% sits in the top ten.

The chain uses TRBV11-1 and TRBJ1-4; the match to TRBD1 covers 11 bases. Sequenced here: PBMCs, sampled before or after stereotactic body radiation therapy (not recorded which). The TCR sequence derives from a donor aged 50 or older with non-small cell lung cancer. CDR3 bases: TGTGCCAGCAGCCGGGACAGGGGGAATGAAAAACTGTTTTTT. Protein: CASSRDRGNEKLFF.